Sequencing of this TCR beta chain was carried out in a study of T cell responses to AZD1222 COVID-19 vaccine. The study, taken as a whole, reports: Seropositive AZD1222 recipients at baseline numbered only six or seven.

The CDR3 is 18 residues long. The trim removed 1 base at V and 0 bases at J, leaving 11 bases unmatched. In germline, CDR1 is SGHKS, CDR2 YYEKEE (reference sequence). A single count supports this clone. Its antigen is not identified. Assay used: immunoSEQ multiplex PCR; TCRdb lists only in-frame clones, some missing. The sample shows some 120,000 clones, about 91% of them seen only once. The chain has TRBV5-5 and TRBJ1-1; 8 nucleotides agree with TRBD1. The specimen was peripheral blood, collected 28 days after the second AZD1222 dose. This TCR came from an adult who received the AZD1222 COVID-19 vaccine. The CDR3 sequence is CASSLKNRGFGMNTEAFF. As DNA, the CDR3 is TGTGCCAGCAGCTTGAAAAACAGGGGGTTTGGAATGAACACTGAAGCTTTCTTT. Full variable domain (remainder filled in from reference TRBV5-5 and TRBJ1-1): DAGVTQSPTHLIKTRGQQVTLRCSPISGHKSVSWYQQVLGQGPQFIFQYYEKEERGRGNFPDRFSARQFPNYSSELNVNALLLGDSALYLCASSLKNRGFGMNTEAFFGQGTRLTVV.